This T cell receptor (beta chain) was identified in a study of blood T cell repertoires in COVID-19. As for the study in general: Acute-phase and convalescent COVID-19 samples originated in the United States, Italy and Spain. The analysed material was cDNA or gDNA that came from T cells, B-cell-depleted T cells, or PBMCs.

This CDR3 region has 13 residues. CDR1 is MNHEY, CDR2 SMNVEV, per germline (reference sequence). The V gene end was trimmed by 4 bases and the J gene end by 6 bases; junction bases not matched to a gene: 3. Measured with immunoSEQ multiplex PCR; TCRdb has only the in-frame clones, and not every one. Altogether 250,000 to 350,000 clones are present, roughly 90% being singletons, with the ten largest covering roughly 6.5%. Sequencing input: peripheral blood. The source of this sequence is a man aged 18 to 30 who had recovered from COVID-19. The chain carries TRBV27 and TRBJ2-5, with 9 bases identical to TRBD1. The CDR3 DNA sequence: TGTGCCAGCAGTTCCGGGACAGGGAAGACCCAGTACTTC. Its translation is CASSSGTGKTQYF.